This is a list of T cell receptor beta chains from one sample in a study of blood T cell repertoires in COVID-19. The assay was immunoSEQ multiplex PCR, and TCRdb's table has in-frame clones only and misses some. The sample shows 130,000 to 150,000 clones, roughly 89% of them seen only once. Specimen: peripheral blood. The receptor set was obtained from a human donor in a cohort sampled during active COVID-19. CDR3s include the opening cysteine and the closing phenylalanine or tryptophan. D genes are given only for firm matches. Expanded clones are given a class, and other clones once, few, many or no size at all.

abundance,v_gene,d_gene,j_gene,CDR3nt,CDR3aa
-,TRBV9,TRBD1,TRBJ2-7,TGTGCCAGCAGCGTGGACGACAGGGGGCTCTACGAGCAGTACTTC,CASSVDDRGLYEQYF
-,TRBV4-1,TRBD1,TRBJ1-6,TGCGCCAGCAGCCAGGACAGGGGAAGGGGCTCCTATAATTCACCCCTCCACTTT,CASSQDRGRGSYNSPLHF
-,TRBV7-3,-,TRBJ2-5,TGTGCCAGCAGCTTAATGGGACTGGGAGAGACCCAGTACTTC,CASSLMGLGETQYF
-,TRBV4-2,TRBD2,TRBJ2-3,TGTGCCAGCAGCCAAGATAGCGGACTAGCGGGGGGGTATACTAGCACAGATACGCAGTATTTT,CASSQDSGLAGGYTSTDTQYF
-,TRBV5-6,TRBD1,TRBJ1-1,TGTGCCAGCAGCGAGACAGGGGACAACACTGAAGCTTTCTTT,CASSETGDNTEAFF
-,TRBV7-9,TRBD1,TRBJ1-2,TGTGCCAGCAGTCGGGGGACAGGGGTGGACGGCTACACCTTC,CASSRGTGVDGYTF
-,TRBV30,-,TRBJ1-5,TGTGCCTGGAGGGGAGGGGTTGGGCCCCAGCATTTT,CAWRGGVGPQHF
-,TRBV24-1,TRBD1,TRBJ1-2,TGTGCCACCAGTGATTTCGGACAGGGGGGACGGGGCTATGGCTACACCTTC,CATSDFGQGGRGYGYTF
many,TRBV2,TRBD1,TRBJ1-4,TGTGCCAGCAGTGGGACAGGGGAAAAACTGTTTTTT,CASSGTGEKLFF
-,TRBV4-1,-,TRBJ2-7,TGCGCCAGCAGCCAAGAAGGGACGGAGGGAAAGGGGGAGCAGTACTTC,CASSQEGTEGKGEQYF
few,TRBV4-1,-,TRBJ1-5,TGCGCCAGCAGCCAAGAGTCCGAAGACTATAGCAATCAGCCCCAGCATTTT,CASSQESEDYSNQPQHF
few,TRBV9,-,TRBJ1-5,TGTGCCAGCAGCCCACGACAGAACTATAGCAATCAGCCCCAGCATTTT,CASSPRQNYSNQPQHF
-,TRBV9,-,TRBJ2-2,TGTGCCAGCAGCGTTCAGGGAATCGGGGAGCTGTTTTTT,CASSVQGIGELFF
-,TRBV3-1/TRBV3-2,TRBD1,TRBJ1-5,TGTGCCAGCAGCCAATCCACAGGGGGCTATCAGCCCCAGCATTTT,CASSQSTGGYQPQHF
-,TRBV9,-,TRBJ1-4,TGTGCCAGCAGCGTAGACTCTGCGGCTAATGAAAAACTGTTTTTT,CASSVDSAANEKLFF
-,TRBV12-5,-,TRBJ2-1,TGTGCTAGTGGCGAGTTAGAGCAGCAGTTCTTC,CASGELEQQFF
-,TRBV29-1,-,TRBJ2-7,TGCAGCGTTGAGAACAGGGAAAATCCCTACGAGCAGTACTTC,CSVENRENPYEQYF
-,TRBV27,TRBD1,TRBJ2-2,TGTGCCAGCAGTTTACCCGACAGGGCCGGGGAGCTGTTTTTT,CASSLPDRAGELFF
-,TRBV18,-,TRBJ1-5,TGTGCCAGCTCACCTGACAGCGACCAGCCCCAGCATTTT,CASSPDSDQPQHF
-,TRBV5-1,TRBD2,TRBJ2-3,TGCGCCAGCAGCTTGAAACTAGCGGGGGGAACGACAGATACGCAGTATTTT,CASSLKLAGGTTDTQYF
-,TRBV5-1,-,TRBJ2-6,TGCGCCAGCAGCCCGGACTTCTCTGGGGCCAACGTCCTGACTTTC,CASSPDFSGANVLTF
-,TRBV7-2,TRBD1,TRBJ1-6,TGTGCCAGCAGCTTACAGACAGGGGAAGCTTCACCCCTCCACTTT,CASSLQTGEASPLHF
once,TRBV20-1,TRBD2,TRBJ2-3,TGCAGTGGGGGGGGGTCGGATACGCAGTATTTT,CSGGGSDTQYF
-,TRBV29-1,-,TRBJ1-4,TGCAGCGTTGCGCTGGCGGGAAAACTGTTTTTT,CSVALAGKLFF
-,TRBV13,TRBD1,TRBJ2-3,TGTGCCAGCAGCACGGGGACAGGGAGCACAGATACGCAGTATTTT,CASSTGTGSTDTQYF
many,TRBV27,TRBD1,TRBJ2-7,TGTGCCAGCAGCCTAATGACAGGGTCATCCTACGAGCAGTACTTC,CASSLMTGSSYEQYF
once,TRBV10-3,TRBD1,TRBJ2-2,TGTGCCATCAAGGACAGGGTGTATGGCACCGGGGAGCTGTTTTTT,CAIKDRVYGTGELFF
-,TRBV7-6,TRBD2,TRBJ2-3,TGTGCCAGCAGCTTAGTAGGACTAGAACGCACAGATACGCAGTATTTT,CASSLVGLERTDTQYF
-,TRBV18,TRBD1,TRBJ1-1,TGTGCCAGCTCACCCGACAGGGGATCCACTGAAGCTTTCTTT,CASSPDRGSTEAFF
-,TRBV4-3,-,TRBJ1-2,TGCGCCAGCAGCCAAGATTTTCTCTCTGGCTACACCTTC,CASSQDFLSGYTF
-,TRBV5-6,-,TRBJ1-4,TGTGCCAGCAGCCTGATGGGGGCAAGAGGTGAAAAACTGTTTTTT,CASSLMGARGEKLFF
-,TRBV19,-,TRBJ1-6,TGTGCCAGTAGTAGCACAGGGTTTGAATCACCCCTCCACTTT,CASSSTGFESPLHF
once,TRBV18,TRBD1,TRBJ2-7,TGTGCCAGCTCACGGACAGGGGAGGCCTACGAGCAGTACTTC,CASSRTGEAYEQYF
-,TRBV6-5,TRBD1,TRBJ1-5,TGTGCCAGCAGGGGGACAGGGAATCTCGATCAGCCCCAGCATTTT,CASRGTGNLDQPQHF
-,TRBV4-1,TRBD2,TRBJ2-4,TGCGCCAGCAGCCAAGGACTAGCGGGGGGCAATACCAAAAACATTCAGTACTTC,CASSQGLAGGNTKNIQYF
once,TRBV6-2/TRBV6-3,-,TRBJ1-1,TGTGCCAGCAGTTACTCCACCCTTACAGGGTTTAACACTGAAGCTTTCTTT,CASSYSTLTGFNTEAFF
-,TRBV3-1/TRBV3-2,-,TRBJ1-3,TGTGCCAGCAGCCAAGTCACACCGTTCTCTGGAAACACCATATATTTT,CASSQVTPFSGNTIYF
-,TRBV6-5,-,TRBJ1-2,TGTGCCAGCAGTAATTCGGAACAGCTCCCATATGGCTACACCTTC,CASSNSEQLPYGYTF
-,TRBV11-2,-,TRBJ1-2,TGTGCCAGCAGCTTAGGTCTATCTAGCTATGGCTACACCTTC,CASSLGLSSYGYTF
-,TRBV10-3,TRBD1,TRBJ1-4,TGTGCCACATCGCCCCGCGGGACAGCGAATGAAAAACTGTTTTTT,CATSPRGTANEKLFF
-,TRBV6-5,-,TRBJ1-1,TGTGCCAGCATCCCTCAGGGTCTAATCACTGAAGCTTTCTTT,CASIPQGLITEAFF
-,TRBV11-2,-,TRBJ2-7,TGTGCCAGCAGCTTAGTACAGGTATACTACGAGCAGTACTTC,CASSLVQVYYEQYF
-,TRBV7-8,TRBD2,TRBJ2-1,TGTGCCAGCAGCCGACTAGCGGGGGGGCAAATCGCCTACAATGAGCAGTTCTTC,CASSRLAGGQIAYNEQFF
-,TRBV5-1,-,TRBJ2-2,TGCGCCAGCAGCTATTCGGGATCAGGCACCGGGGAGCTGTTTTTT,CASSYSGSGTGELFF
-,TRBV25-1,-,TRBJ1-1,TGTGCCAGCAGAAGAGGGGGGGGCACTGAAGCTTTCTTT,CASRRGGGTEAFF
-,TRBV6-5,TRBD1,TRBJ1-2,TGTGCCAGCAGTCGAGGACAGGGGGCAATTGGCTACACCTTC,CASSRGQGAIGYTF
-,TRBV27,-,TRBJ2-3,TGTGCCAGCAGTTCGGTGGGGGGGCAGGCAGATACGCAGTATTTT,CASSSVGGQADTQYF
-,TRBV7-8,-,TRBJ1-3,TGTGCCAGCAGCTTCGGGACTTCTGGAAACACCATATATTTT,CASSFGTSGNTIYF
once,TRBV5-4,TRBD1,TRBJ1-6,TGTGCCAGCAGCGGCGGGACAGGGAGAAATTCACCCCTCCACTTT,CASSGGTGRNSPLHF
-,TRBV7-7,-,TRBJ1-2,TGTGCTAGCAGCTTCGTGCCAGTTGATGGCTACACCTTC,CASSFVPVDGYTF
many,TRBV12-3/TRBV12-4,-,TRBJ2-7,TGTGCCAGCAGCCGGAACCGAGCAGGGGCCCAATTC,CASSRNRAGAQF
-,TRBV29-1,TRBD1,TRBJ2-1,TGCAGCCTACCCGGGACAGCTTACAATGAGCAGTTCTTC,CSLPGTAYNEQFF
-,TRBV7-3,-,TRBJ2-2,TGTGCCAGCAGCCCATACGACAGGCCTAATGGGGAGCTGTTTTTT,CASSPYDRPNGELFF